Presented here are 20 T cell receptor beta chains from one specimen sequenced in a study of breast tumors, draining lymph nodes, adjacent tissues. TCRdb itself ran the multiplex PCR reads through MiXCR, one entry per CDR3 protein. The table lists tens of thousands of distinct CDR3 sequences, approximately 57% of them singletons. The sequenced sample was breast tumor tissue. The receptors shown here come from a female donor with breast cancer. Some clones in this sample may be carry-over from other donors' samples.

This rearrangement joins TRBV11-3 to TRBJ2-5; D call uncertain. This CDR3 is 12 amino acids long. V was trimmed by 3 bases and J by 4 bases, leaving 6 bases between them. Germline values: CDR1 SGHNT, CDR2 YENEEA. In DNA, the CDR3 is TGTGCCAGCAGCTTTTTAGGAGAGACCCAGTACTTC. Translated: CASSFLGETQYF.

This clonotype has more than one count but fewer than ten. The genes are TRBV7-9 and TRBJ2-7; D gene ambiguous. Germline CDR1 is SEHNR and CDR2 is FQNEAQ (reference sequence). V lost 1 base and J 0 bases, leaving 7 bases between the germline ends. The CDR3 has 14 residues. DNA for the CDR3: TGTGCCAGCAGCTTAGGCAGTTTCTCCTACGAGCAGTACTTC. The encoded protein is CASSLGSFSYEQYF.

The chain joins TRBV10-3 to TRBJ2-1; D is unclear. The CDR3 runs 17 residues. Trimming removed 4 bases from V and 4 bases from J, with 20 bases in between. The V gene's germline CDR1 is ENHRY and CDR2 SYGVKD. This CDR3 reads CAISVEPGQSFYNEQFF. CDR3 bases: TGTGCCATCAGTGTCGAACCGGGCCAGAGCTTTTACAATGAGCAGTTCTTC.

This clonotype came up many times. CDR3 amino acids: CASSHRQGRDTQYF. The DNA of the CDR3 is TGCGCCAGCAGCCATCGACAGGGGCGGGACACCCAGTACTTC. The chain employs TRBV5-1 and TRBJ2-5, with 8 bases lining up with TRBD1. Germline trimming cut 4 bases from V and 8 bases from J; bases unmatched to any gene: 10. Germline CDR1 is SGHRS and CDR2 is YFSETQ. The CDR3 spans 14 residues. Complete variable domain (other parts from reference TRBV5-1 and TRBJ2-5): KAGVTQTPRYLIKTRGQQVTLSCSPISGHRSVSWYQQTPGQGLQFLFEYFSETQRNKGNFPGRFSGRQFSNSRSEMNVSTLELGDSALYLCASSHRQGRDTQYFGPGTRLLVL.

This clonotype occurred many times. The chain has TRBV9 and TRBJ2-5, with no clear D. The V gene lost 3 bases and the J gene lost 0 bases, with 3 bases spanning the gap. The V gene's germline CDR1 is SGDLS and CDR2 YYNGEE. CDR3 length: 12 residues. CDR3 region: CASSGNQETQYF. The CDR3 nucleotides are TGTGCCAGCAGCGGTAACCAAGAGACCCAGTACTTC. The full variable domain, with the rest looked up from reference TRBV9 and TRBJ2-5, is DSGVTQTPKHLITATGQRVTLRCSPRSGDLSVYWYQQSLDQGLQFLIQYYNGEERAKGNILERFSAQQFPDLHSELNLSSLELGDSALYFCASSGNQETQYFGPGTRLLVL.

This clonotype was recorded many times. Just one base apart from a much larger clone, this may be a read error. This sequence joins TRBV5-6 and TRBJ1-5, with no clear D. This CDR3 spans 17 amino acids. Trimming left V 2 bases short and J 1 base short, with 16 bases between. Germline V CDR1 and CDR2: SGHDT, YYEEEE. CDR3 nucleotide sequence: TGTGCCAGCAGCTTAATTGAGGCCAGCCTCAGCAATCAGCCCCAGCATTTT. It is translated as CASSLIEASLSNQPQHF.

The V gene is TRBV2, the J gene TRBJ1-6; no reliable D call. The CDR3 contains 15 residues. In germline, CDR1 is SNHLY, CDR2 FYNNEI. Trimming left V 1 base short and J 7 bases short, with 11 bases between. CDR3: CASSEEGLRNSPLHF. CDR3 DNA: TGTGCCAGCAGTGAAGAAGGGTTAAGGAATTCACCCCTCCACTTT.

This clonotype was observed a handful of times. Compared with germline, one end of the junction differs, possibly owing to a read error. The gene calls are TRBV10-3 and TRBJ2-3, with 11 bases identical to TRBD1. The CDR3 covers 15 residues. CDR1 and CDR2 from the germline V gene are ENHRY and SYGVKD. This CDR3 reads CAISAGQGGKNTQDF. CDR3 sequence (DNA): TGTGCCATCAGCGCGGGACAGGGGGGAAAAAATACGCAGGATTTT.

This clonotype was counted once. This CDR3 reads CASSVQGSGYTF. Here the CDR3 DNA reads TGTGCCAGCAGCGTACAGGGGAGCGGCTACACCTTC. V gene TRBV7-2 combines with J gene TRBJ1-2; 7 bases line up with TRBD1. CDR3 length equals 12 residues. V trimming: 5 bases; J trimming: 8 bases; junction bases outside the gene matches: 5. From germline, CDR1 is SGHTA and CDR2 FQGNSA.

This clonotype was detected many times. A read error may explain this, as a much larger clone is one base away. The CDR3 DNA sequence: TGCAGTGCGACGCCAGGGAGGGAGACCCCGTACTTC. Its protein is CSATPGRETPYF. The chain recombines TRBV20-1 with TRBJ2-5; 7 nucleotides align to TRBD2. This CDR3 contains 12 residues. Germline V gene data show CDR1 as DFQATT and CDR2 as SNEGSKA (reference sequence).

This clonotype was recorded once. The V gene is TRBV4-1, the J gene TRBJ1-2; D unresolved. The V gene lost 0 bases and the J gene lost 4 bases, with 9 bases spanning the gap. The CDR3 totals 14 residues. In germline, CDR1 is MGHRA, CDR2 YSYEKL. CDR3 nucleotide sequence: TGCGCCAGCAGCCAAGAACACAGCCTCTATGGCTACACCTTC. It yields the protein CASSQEHSLYGYTF.

The rearrangement joins TRBV2 to TRBJ1-6, with unresolved D. V lost 6 bases and J lost 10, with 7 bases in between. The CDR3 covers 11 residues. Germline CDR1 SNHLY, CDR2 FYNNEI. CDR3 DNA sequence: TGTGCCAGCAGCCCTCAATCACCCCTCCACTTT. Protein product: CASSPQSPLHF.

V is TRBV20-1 and J is TRBJ1-4; tentatively, D is TRBD1 (6 bases). Germline CDR1 is DFQATT and CDR2 is SNEGSKA (reference sequence). This CDR3 is built from 14 residues. V gave up 3 bases and J gave up 7 bases, with 15 bases separating them. CDR3 coding DNA: TGCAGTGCTAGCACGGGGGGAGGGGGTGAAAAACTGTTTTTT. This codes for CSASTGGGGEKLFF.

The chain employs TRBV7-2 and TRBJ2-7; 8 bases align to TRBD1. V trimming: 4 bases; J trimming: 7 bases; junction bases outside the gene matches: 15. CDR1 is SGHTA, CDR2 FQGNSA, per germline. The CDR3 is made up of 16 amino acids. CDR3 coding DNA: TGTGCCAGCAGCTCCTACAGGGGTCAGGGGGCGCGGGAGCAGTACTTC. Translating it yields CASSSYRGQGAREQYF.

V and J are TRBV20-1 and TRBJ2-3; D remains ambiguous. The V and J ends lost 6 bases and 2 bases respectively, with 18 bases between them. In germline, CDR1 is DFQATT, CDR2 SNEGSKA (reference sequence). This CDR3 spans 15 amino acids. DNA of the CDR3: TGCAGTGCCCCGACCGGCGTTCTTGACACAGATACGCAGTATTTT. Its translation: CSAPTGVLDTDTQYF.

This clonotype was seen just once. The rearrangement joins TRBV7-6 to TRBJ1-5; possibly TRBD1 for D (5 bases). This CDR3 spans 13 amino acids. With 5 bases removed from V and 4 bases from J, the gap between germline ends came to 9 bases. Germline CDR1 and CDR2: SGHVS and FNYEAQ. In DNA form, the CDR3 reads TGTGCCAGCAGCCAGACAGAAAATCAGCCCCAGCATTTT. As protein: CASSQTENQPQHF.

CDR3 DNA: TGCAGTGCTAGTGTGACAGGGAGCTCCTACGAGCAGTACTTC. It specifies CSASVTGSSYEQYF. This sequence joins TRBV20-1 and TRBJ2-1, with TRBD1 matching 7 bases. The DNA end favors TRBJ2-7, so the J call may be wrong. CDR3 length: 14 amino acids. Germline V gives CDR1 DFQATT, CDR2 SNEGSKA (reference sequence).

The V gene is TRBV5-5, the J gene TRBJ1-3; perhaps TRBD1 as D (5 bases). CDR1 and CDR2 from the germline V gene are SGHKS and YYEKEE (reference sequence). V was pared by 3 bases and J by 2 bases, with 15 bases between. The CDR3 has 16 amino acids. The CDR3 protein is CASSSTTASTGNTIYF. The CDR3 region has the DNA TGTGCCAGCAGCTCCACGACAGCATCTACTGGAAACACCATATATTTT.

The rearrangement uses TRBV24-1 and TRBJ1-5; D is unresolved. The germline V gene encodes CDR1 KGHDR and CDR2 SFDVKD. V lost 3 bases, J lost 0 bases, and 5 bases lay in between. CDR3 length: 14 amino acids. The CDR3 sequence: CATSDTDSNQPQHF. CDR3 in DNA: TGTGCCACCAGTGATACTGATAGCAATCAGCCCCAGCATTTT.

This sequence joins TRBV5-4 and TRBJ2-7; D is uncertain. Trimming stripped 2 bases from V and 5 bases from J, with 8 bases between. Germline V CDR1 and CDR2: SGHNT, YYREEE (reference sequence). The CDR3 spans 12 residues. This CDR3 reads CASSFGINEQYF. The CDR3 DNA follows: TGTGCCAGCAGCTTTGGTATAAACGAGCAGTACTTC.